This T cell receptor (beta chain) was obtained from a study of T cells after yellow fever vaccination. Across the whole study: SMART-Seq v4 Ultra Low Input prepared libraries from low-cell fractions. Study-level findings and limits: Post-booster repertoires again held most primary-vaccination clones (roughly 95% CD4, approximately 90% CD8). Weaker overall, the secondary response nonetheless peaked faster (day 5 versus 15).

A word on this clonotype: Its antigen is not known.

UMIs and a universal primer site were added when TCR cDNA was made by 5'RACE template switching. TCRdb reprocessed the 5' RACE reads with MiXCR, giving one entry per CDR3 protein. The profile shows about 69,000 distinct CDR3 sequences, roughly 6% of them singletons. Germline values: CDR1 SGHDT, CDR2 YYEEEE. The CDR3 covers 13 residues. V shed 8 bases and J shed 3 bases, with 15 bases lying between them. The clonotype originates from a man between 18 and 29 years old who received the YFV17D yellow fever vaccine. The chain joins TRBV5-6 to TRBJ2-7; D possibly corresponds to TRBD1 (6 bases). Material: CD4+ T cells sorted from PBMCs, obtained more than 14 days after the first yellow fever vaccination. CDR3 sequence: CARSPRDIYEQYF. The CDR3 nucleotides are TGTGCCAGGAGCCCCCGGGACATCTACGAGCAGTACTTC.